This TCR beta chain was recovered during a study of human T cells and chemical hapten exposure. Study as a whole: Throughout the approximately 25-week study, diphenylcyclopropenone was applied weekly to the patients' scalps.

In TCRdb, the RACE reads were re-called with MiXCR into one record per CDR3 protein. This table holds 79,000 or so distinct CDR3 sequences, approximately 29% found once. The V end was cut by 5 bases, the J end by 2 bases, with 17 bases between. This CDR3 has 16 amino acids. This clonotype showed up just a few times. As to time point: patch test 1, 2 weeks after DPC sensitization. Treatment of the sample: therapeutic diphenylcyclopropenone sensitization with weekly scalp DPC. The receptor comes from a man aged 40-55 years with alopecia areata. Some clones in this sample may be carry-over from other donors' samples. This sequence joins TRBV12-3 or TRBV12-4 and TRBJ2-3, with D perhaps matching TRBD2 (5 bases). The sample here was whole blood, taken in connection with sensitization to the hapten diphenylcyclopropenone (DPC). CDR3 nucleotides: TGTGCCAGCAGTACCCCGAGCGGTACCTCCACAGATACGCAGTATTTT. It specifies CASSTPSGTSTDTQYF.